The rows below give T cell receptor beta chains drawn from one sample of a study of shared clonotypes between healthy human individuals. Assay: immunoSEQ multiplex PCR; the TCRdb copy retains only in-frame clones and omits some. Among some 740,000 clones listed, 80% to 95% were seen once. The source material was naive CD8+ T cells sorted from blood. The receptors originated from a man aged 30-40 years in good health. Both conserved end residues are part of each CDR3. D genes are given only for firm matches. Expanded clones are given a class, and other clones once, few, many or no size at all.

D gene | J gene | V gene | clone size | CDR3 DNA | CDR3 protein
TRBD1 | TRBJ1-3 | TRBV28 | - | TGTGCCAGCAGCCCTCATCTGACAGGGTTTGGAAACACCATATATTTT | CASSPHLTGFGNTIYF
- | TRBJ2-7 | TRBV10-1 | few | TGCGCCAGCAGTGACGAGGACTCCTCCTACGAGCAGTACTTC | CASSDEDSSYEQYF
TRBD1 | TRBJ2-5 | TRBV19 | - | TGTGCCACCCGGGACAGGGGGCAACCGACCGGGGAGACCCAGTACTTC | CATRDRGQPTGETQYF
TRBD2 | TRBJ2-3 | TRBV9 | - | TGTGCCAGCAGCTCCCGACTTAAAGCGGGAGTTACAGATACGCAGTATTTT | CASSSRLKAGVTDTQYF
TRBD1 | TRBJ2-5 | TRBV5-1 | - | TGCGCCAGCAGCTTTCCCCCGGGACAGCACCAAGAGACCCAGTACTTC | CASSFPPGQHQETQYF
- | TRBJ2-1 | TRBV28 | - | TGTGCCAGCAGCCTCATGGGTAGTTCTATCTCAGCGGAACAGTTCTTC | CASSLMGSSISAEQFF
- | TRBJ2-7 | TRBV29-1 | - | TGCAGCGTTGAGGGCAGACACTACGAGCAGTACTTC | CSVEGRHYEQYF
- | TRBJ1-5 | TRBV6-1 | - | TGTGCCAGCAGTGAAGGGGACGGGTTCGATGGCAATCAGCCCCAGCATTTT | CASSEGDGFDGNQPQHF
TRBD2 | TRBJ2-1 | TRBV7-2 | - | TGTGCCAGCAGCGATCCTCAGCGGGGGCCCTACAATGAGCAGTTCTTC | CASSDPQRGPYNEQFF
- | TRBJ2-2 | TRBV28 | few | TGTGCCAGCAGTTTGGACACCGGGGAGCTGTTTTTT | CASSLDTGELFF
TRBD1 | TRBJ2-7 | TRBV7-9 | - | TGTGCCAGCACCGGACAGGGACCCTACGAGCAGTACTTC | CASTGQGPYEQYF
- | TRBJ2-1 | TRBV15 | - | TGTGCCACCAGCAGACTTGCAGGGGGGACCTACAATGAGCAGTTCTTC | CATSRLAGGTYNEQFF
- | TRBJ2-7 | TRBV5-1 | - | TGCGCCAGCAGCTTATCAGGTCTCGAGCAGTACTTC | CASSLSGLEQYF
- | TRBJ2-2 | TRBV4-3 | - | TGCGCCAGCAGCCAAGATCGGGGGGCGGCCGGGGAGCTGTTTTTT | CASSQDRGAAGELFF
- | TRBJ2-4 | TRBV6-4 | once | TGTGCCAGCCAGACACCGGGACGGGGAGAGGGTTTGGCCAAAAACATTCAGTACTTC | CASQTPGRGEGLAKNIQYF
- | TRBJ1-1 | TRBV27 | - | TGTGCCAGCAGTTTAGGGGGGAGGACTGAAGCTTTCTTT | CASSLGGRTEAFF
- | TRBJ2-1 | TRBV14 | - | TGTGCCAGCAGCCAAACCTACAATGAGCAGTTCTTC | CASSQTYNEQFF
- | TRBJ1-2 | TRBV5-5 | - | TGTGCCAGCAACGACGACCGGGACGGCCGCTATGGCTACACCTTC | CASNDDRDGRYGYTF
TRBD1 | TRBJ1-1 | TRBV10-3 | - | TGTGCCATCAGTGAGTCAACGACAGGGAGAACTTTTGAAGCTTTCTTT | CAISESTTGRTFEAFF
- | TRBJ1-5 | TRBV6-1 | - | TGTGCCAGCAGTGACGTTTGGCTAGAGAGCAATCAGCCCCAGCATTTT | CASSDVWLESNQPQHF
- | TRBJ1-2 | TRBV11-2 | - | TGTGCCAGCAGCTTAGACCGTCGAACGAGCGGCTACACCTTC | CASSLDRRTSGYTF
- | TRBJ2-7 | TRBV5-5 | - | TGTGCCAGCAGCGAGACGGGTTACGAGCAGTACTTC | CASSETGYEQYF
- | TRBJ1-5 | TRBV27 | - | TGTGCCAGCAGTTCCCTTTCGGGTCAGCCCCAGCATTTT | CASSSLSGQPQHF
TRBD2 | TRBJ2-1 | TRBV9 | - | TGTGCCAGCAGCGTAACTGGACTAGCGGGAGATAGCTACAATGAGCAGTTCTTC | CASSVTGLAGDSYNEQFF
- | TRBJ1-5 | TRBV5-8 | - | TGTGCCAGCAGCCTAGCCGCGGGACAAGTAGATCAGCCCCAGCATTTT | CASSLAAGQVDQPQHF
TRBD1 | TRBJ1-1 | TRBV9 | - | TGTGCCAGCAGCGGCAACTTTGACGACAGGGCGAACACTGAAGCTTTCTTT | CASSGNFDDRANTEAFF
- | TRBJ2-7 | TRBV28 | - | TGTGCCATGGGAGGTGTTGACGAGCAGTACTTC | CAMGGVDEQYF
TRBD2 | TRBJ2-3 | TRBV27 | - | TGTGCCAGCAGTTTCTTGGCGGGAGGGGGCACAGATACGCAGTATTTT | CASSFLAGGGTDTQYF
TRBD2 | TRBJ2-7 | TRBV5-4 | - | TGTGCCAGCAGTCAGGGAGGGGCTAGCGAGTACTTC | CASSQGGASEYF
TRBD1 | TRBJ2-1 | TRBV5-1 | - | TGCGCCAGCAGCTTGGGGACAGGGGGCTACAATGAGCAGTTCTTC | CASSLGTGGYNEQFF
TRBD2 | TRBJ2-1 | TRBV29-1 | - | TGCAGCGTTGAACTAGCGGACGTCTCCTACAATGAGCAGTTCTTC | CSVELADVSYNEQFF
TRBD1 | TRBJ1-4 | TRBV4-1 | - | TGCGCCAGCAGCTACCGGACAGGGGGGGCGGAAAAACTGTTTTTT | CASSYRTGGAEKLFF
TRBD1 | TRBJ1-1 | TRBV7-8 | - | TGTGCCAGCAGCTTAGGACGGACAGGGCGAATTACTGAAGCTTTCTTT | CASSLGRTGRITEAFF
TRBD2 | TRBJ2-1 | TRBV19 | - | TGTGCCAGTAGGTTTAGCGGGACCTCCTACAATGAGCAGTTCTTC | CASRFSGTSYNEQFF
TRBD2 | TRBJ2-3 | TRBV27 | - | TGTGCCAGCAGTCGACGGACTAGCGGCACAGATACGCAGTATTTT | CASSRRTSGTDTQYF
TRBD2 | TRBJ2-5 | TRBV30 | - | TGTGCCTGGAGTGTAACTAGCGGGAGTACGGGTTGGGAGACCCAGTACTTC | CAWSVTSGSTGWETQYF
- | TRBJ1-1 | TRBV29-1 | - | TGCAGCGTTGGCCGGGACGTATTCACTGAAGCTTTCTTT | CSVGRDVFTEAFF
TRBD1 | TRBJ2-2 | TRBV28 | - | TGTGCCAGCAGTTTATTTGGGACAGGGGTTTACACCGGGGAGCTGTTTTTT | CASSLFGTGVYTGELFF
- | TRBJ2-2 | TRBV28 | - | TGTGCCAGCAGTTTTCGGCTCACCGGGGAGCTGTTTTTT | CASSFRLTGELFF
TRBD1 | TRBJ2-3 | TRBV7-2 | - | TGTGCCAGCAGCTCCCGGGACAGAGAGTTCACAGATACGCAGTATTTT | CASSSRDREFTDTQYF
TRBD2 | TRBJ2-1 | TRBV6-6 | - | TGTGCCAGCAGTAACCAGCGGGAGGCCTACAATGAGCAGTTCTTC | CASSNQREAYNEQFF
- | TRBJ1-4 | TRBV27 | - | TGTGCCAGCGGGCAGGGCCATGAAAAACTGTTTTTT | CASGQGHEKLFF
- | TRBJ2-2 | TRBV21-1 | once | TGTGCCAGCAGCGCTAGCGGGTCGAACACCGGGGAGCTGTTTTTT | CASSASGSNTGELFF
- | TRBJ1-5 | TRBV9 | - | TGTGCCAGCAGCGTAGGTGGTAGCAGCAATCAGCCCCAGCATTTT | CASSVGGSSNQPQHF
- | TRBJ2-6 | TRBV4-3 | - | TGCGCCAGCAGCCCCTGGAGGGTCCGAGACGTCTTCTCTGGGGCCAACGTCCTGACTTTC | CASSPWRVRDVFSGANVLTF
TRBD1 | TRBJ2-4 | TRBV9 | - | TGTGCCAGCAGCGCAAGTGGACAGGGGACCAAAAACATTCAGTACTTC | CASSASGQGTKNIQYF
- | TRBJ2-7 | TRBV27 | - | TGTGCCAGCAGTTCTGGACAGAGCTACGAGCAGTACTTC | CASSSGQSYEQYF
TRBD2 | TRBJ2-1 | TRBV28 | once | TGTGCCAGCAGTTTTAGGCGGGAGATCTACAATGAGCAGTTCTTC | CASSFRREIYNEQFF
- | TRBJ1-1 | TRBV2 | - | TGTGCCAGCAGACACCGGGACACAAACGCGCACACTGAAGCTTTCTTT | CASRHRDTNAHTEAFF
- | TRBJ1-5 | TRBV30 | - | TGTGCCTGGAGTCAAGGGGACTCCAGCAATCAGCCCCAGCATTTT | CAWSQGDSSNQPQHF
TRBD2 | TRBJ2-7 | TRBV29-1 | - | TGCAGCGTTGACGGGACTAGCGGACCCTACGAGCAGTACTTC | CSVDGTSGPYEQYF
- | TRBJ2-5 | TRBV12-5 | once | TGTGCTAGTGGTTTGGTACAGGCTACCAAACGGTGGGAGACCCAGTACTTC | CASGLVQATKRWETQYF
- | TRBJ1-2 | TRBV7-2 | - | TGTTTCTCAGGGGAGGACTATGGCTACACCTTC | CFSGEDYGYTF
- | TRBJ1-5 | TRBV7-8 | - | TGTGCCAGCAGCCCAACGGCCTACCACAATCAGCCCCAGCATTTT | CASSPTAYHNQPQHF
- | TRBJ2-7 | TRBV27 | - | TGTGCCAGCAGTCCCTTGGACAGAGCCTACGAGCAGTACTTC | CASSPLDRAYEQYF
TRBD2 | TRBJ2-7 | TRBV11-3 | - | TGTGCCAGCAGCTTAGTAAGGCTAGCGGCAGCCTACGAGCAGTACTTC | CASSLVRLAAAYEQYF
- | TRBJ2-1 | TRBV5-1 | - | TGCGCCAGCAGCTCGACAGTTGAGCAGTTCTTC | CASSSTVEQFF
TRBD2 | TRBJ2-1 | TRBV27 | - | TGTGCCAGCTCCACATGGGGGACGGGGGGAAGCAATGAGCAGTTCTTC | CASSTWGTGGSNEQFF
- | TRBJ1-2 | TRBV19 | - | TGTGCCAGTAGTATAGTCCCAGGGATAACTAACTATGGCTACACCTTC | CASSIVPGITNYGYTF
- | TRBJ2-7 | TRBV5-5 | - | TGTGCCAGCAGCTCGGACGGGGTTCAGTACTTC | CASSSDGVQYF